This TCR beta chain emerged from a study of shared clonotypes between healthy human individuals. Findings and caveats of the study: Researchers sampled blood only, noting tissue repertoires likely differ. Of the naive CD4 clonotypes, around 4.7% were shared across several donors.

Replicate PCRs from sorted subsets contained about 200 ng DNA, which is around 30,000 T cell genomes. The method was immunoSEQ multiplex PCR; TCRdb's version includes in-frame clones alone and lacks a portion of them. Among more than 400,000 clones listed, roughly 95% were seen once. On this clone: Its antigen remains unidentified.

A CD45RA-negative memory subset and a CD45RA+ naive subset were separated from the CD4+ cells. The receptor was isolated from a woman in her 30s in good health. The specimen sequenced was naive CD4+ T cells sorted from blood. Subset in this sample: CD45RA+ positively selected.

The CDR3 DNA follows: TGCGCCAGCTCGGGACGGAACACCGGGGAGCTGTTTTTT. This gives the protein CASSGRNTGELFF. J is TRBJ2-2 and V is TRBV5-1; D tentatively fits TRBD1 or TRBD2 (5 bases each). V was cut by 7 bases and J by 1 base, with 8 bases left in between. CDR3 size: 13 residues. Looked up from germline, CDR1 is SGHRS and CDR2 is YFSETQ.